The 28 T cell receptor beta chains below were found in one sample sequenced in a study of a mutant IDH1 vaccine in newly diagnosed glioma. Profiled with immunoSEQ multiplex PCR; TCRdb holds only in-frame clones, not every one. The sample shows 75,000 to 85,000 clones, roughly 91% of them seen only once. The sample's time point: week 5, during vaccination. Each vaccine dose was 300 ug of mutant IDH1 20-mer peptide, with topical imiquimod. Their antigen targets remain unknown. The specimen comprised PBMCs, sampled from a glioma patient whose treatment included an IDH1 peptide vaccine. These receptors all come from a woman in her fifties or sixties with glioma.

This clone was recorded once. The CDR3, as DNA: TGTGCCAGCAGTTACCAGGGGGGGAGCAATCAGCCCCAGCATTTT. Translation: CASSYQGGSNQPQHF. The chain employs TRBV6-5 and TRBJ1-5; TRBD1 aligns across 7 bases. This CDR3 is built from 15 residues. Germline CDR1 and CDR2: MNHEY and SVGAGI. J gave up 1 base and V 2 bases, and 2 bases lay outside the gene matches.

The chain links TRBV4-2 to TRBJ2-6; 7 bases are a match to TRBD2. V shed 4 bases, J shed 2 bases, and the junction held 2 bases outside the gene matches. The CDR3 sequence is 15 residues long. The germline V gene has CDR1 LGHNA and CDR2 YNFKEQ. CDR3 in amino acids: CASSPGGPGANVLTF. The CDR3 coding sequence is TGTGCCAGCAGCCCGGGGGGACCTGGGGCCAACGTCCTGACTTTC.

The J gene is TRBJ2-3, the V gene TRBV5-6, with TRBD2 matching 7 bases. CDR3 length: 16 residues. J lost 2 bases, V lost 3 bases, and 9 bases had no gene match. Germline V gives CDR1 SGHDT, CDR2 YYEEEE. The CDR3 region is CASSSLERGLTDTQYF. CDR3 nucleotide sequence: TGTGCCAGCAGCTCCCTGGAGCGGGGACTCACAGATACGCAGTATTTT.

The chain links TRBV30 to TRBJ1-4; 12 bases fit TRBD1. With 3 bases clipped from V and 6 bases from J, the junction kept 11 bases outside the gene matches. The germline V gene has CDR1 GTSNPN and CDR2 SVGIG (reference sequence). The CDR3 is 17 amino acids. The CDR3 sequence: CAWRLSGTGGGDEKLFF. CDR3 bases: TGTGCCTGGAGACTCTCCGGGACAGGGGGCGGAGATGAAAAACTGTTTTTT.

This chain uses TRBV28 with TRBJ2-7; 7 bases line up with TRBD2. Germline CDR1 and CDR2: MDHEN and SYDVKM. Trimming removed 6 bases from V and 3 bases from J; junction bases left unmatched: 17. The CDR3 contains 17 residues. As DNA, the CDR3 is TGTGCCAGCAGCTCTACGTATATCCGGGAGGTACGCTACGAGCAGTACTTC. Protein: CASSSTYIREVRYEQYF.

The genes are TRBV28 and TRBJ1-1, with unresolved D. The CDR3 runs to 13 residues. V was clipped by 6 bases and J by 1 base, with 9 bases between them. Germline V CDR1 and CDR2: MDHEN, SYDVKM. For the CDR3, the DNA is TGTGCCAGCAGATGGACGGAGAACACTGAAGCTTTCTTT. Translating gives CASRWTENTEAFF.

This clone was seen only once. The gene calls are TRBV11-3 and TRBJ2-7; TRBD1 matches 7 bases. Per the germline V gene, CDR1 is SGHNT and CDR2 is YENEEA. The J segment lost 5 bases and the V segment lost 5 bases, leaving 6 bases of the junction unmatched. The CDR3 has 13 residues. The CDR3: CASSRDRDHEQYF. The CDR3 DNA follows: TGTGCCAGCAGCCGAGACAGGGACCACGAGCAGTACTTC.

This chain connects TRBV27 to TRBJ1-1, with TRBD1 matching over 11 bases. Germline loops: CDR1 MNHEY, CDR2 SMNVEV (reference sequence). Trimming took 6 bases from V and 5 from J; bases not matched to a gene: 11. The CDR3 extends over 16 amino acids. The CDR3 reads CASRGGDRGEVTEAFF. The CDR3 DNA is TGTGCCAGCAGGGGAGGGGACAGGGGGGAGGTAACTGAAGCTTTCTTT.

The rearrangement joins TRBV5-1 to TRBJ2-7; 9 nucleotides agree with TRBD2. Germline CDR1 is SGHRS and CDR2 is YFSETQ. V gave up 0 bases and J gave up 4 bases; unmatched junction bases: 5. The CDR3 has 15 amino acids. The chain's CDR3 is CASSLGREGRYEQYF. CDR3 nucleotide sequence: TGCGCCAGCAGCTTGGGGCGGGAGGGCCGGTACGAGCAGTACTTC.

In this sample, this clone turned up a few times. The V gene is TRBV9, the J gene TRBJ1-3; D perhaps matches TRBD1 (5 bases). The length of the CDR3 is 12 residues. Looked up from germline, CDR1 is SGDLS and CDR2 is YYNGEE. V was cut by 6 bases and J by 2 bases, with 6 bases left in between. The CDR3 coding sequence is TGTGCCAGCAAAGGGGCTGGAAACACCATATATTTT. This sequence encodes CASKGAGNTIYF.

The gene calls are TRBV2 and TRBJ2-7, with D possibly called TRBD1 or TRBD2 (5 bases each). V was pared by 10 bases and J by 1 base, with 17 bases between. This CDR3 spans 14 amino acids. CDR1 is SNHLY and CDR2 is FYNNEI in the germline V gene. The CDR3 here is CATLPGARSYEQYF. Here the CDR3 DNA reads TGTGCCACCCTCCCCGGGGCGAGATCCTACGAGCAGTACTTC.

V and J are TRBV7-8 and TRBJ2-1; D is uncertain. V gave up 6 bases and J gave up 10 bases, with 16 bases separating them. CDR1 and CDR2 from the germline V gene are SGHVS and FQNEAQ. CDR3 length equals 13 residues. The DNA of the CDR3 is TGTGCCAGCAGATCCCCGGCCGGGTCAGAGCAGTTCTTC. This gives the protein CASRSPAGSEQFF.

The chain combines TRBV5-1 with TRBJ2-5, with TRBD1 identical over 7 bases. The CDR3 covers 14 residues. Per germline, CDR1 SGHRS and CDR2 YFSETQ. The trim removed 4 bases at V and 2 bases at J, leaving 5 bases unmatched. The CDR3 spells CASSATGIQETQYF. The CDR3 DNA is TGCGCCAGCAGCGCGACAGGGATTCAAGAGACCCAGTACTTC.

This rearrangement joins TRBV30 to TRBJ1-1; D may be TRBD1 (5 bases). Between the trimmed V and J ends, which lost 4 bases and 1 base, there was a span of 16 bases. This CDR3 comprises 15 residues. From germline, CDR1 is GTSNPN and CDR2 SVGIG (reference sequence). The CDR3 spells CAWTLLVGANTEAFF. Written as DNA, the CDR3 is TGTGCCTGGACCCTCCTTGTTGGGGCGAACACTGAAGCTTTCTTT.

The chain employs TRBV21-1 and TRBJ2-7; TRBD1, the table's D call, was not compared with the DNA. TRBV21-1 is flagged as a pseudogene. CDR3 length: 15 amino acids. In nucleotides, the CDR3 is TGTGCCAGCAGCAAAGTTCTTGACAGGGGTTTTTTGCAGTACTTC. Translated: CASSKVLDRGFLQYF.

This chain joins TRBV9 and TRBJ2-7, with 10 bases that match TRBD1. The CDR3 is 15 amino acids. In germline, CDR1 is SGDLS, CDR2 YYNGEE. The V segment lost 4 bases and the J segment 3 bases; nucleotides outside the gene matches: 7. CDR3 nucleotide sequence: TGTGCCAGCAGCCCGGGGACAGGGGTTTTCTACGAGCAGTACTTC. Translation gives CASSPGTGVFYEQYF.

This clone was seen just once. This chain links TRBV29-1 with TRBJ1-1, with TRBD1 matching 8 bases. CDR3 length: 18 residues. V lost 4 bases to trimming and J lost 0 bases; unmatched junction nucleotides: 16. CDR1 SQVTM and CDR2 ANQGSEA come from the germline V gene. CDR3 nucleotides: TGCAGCGTTGTCAGAGGACCCGGGACAGGCTTGATGAACACTGAAGCTTTCTTT. Translated: CSVVRGPGTGLMNTEAFF. The entire variable domain, with the rest obtained from reference TRBV29-1 and TRBJ1-1, is as follows: SAVISQKPSRDICQRGTSLTIQCQVDSQVTMMFWYRQQPGQSLTLIATANQGSEATYESGFVIDKFPISRPNLTFSTLTVSNMSPEDSSIYLCSVVRGPGTGLMNTEAFFGQGTRLTVV.

This clone was seen once. This chain links TRBV5-1 with TRBJ2-5, with a weak D call TRBD1 (6 bases). This CDR3 region has 14 residues. Trimming took off 2 bases at V and 5 bases at J, with 13 bases between the two ends. Germline CDR1 and CDR2: SGHRS and YFSETQ. CDR3 DNA: TGCGCCAGCAGCTTAAACAGGGTGGGGGAGACCCAGTACTTC. It yields the protein CASSLNRVGETQYF.

This clone was observed a single time. The rearrangement uses TRBV6-5 and TRBJ1-6; 7 bases agree with TRBD1. The germline gives CDR1 MNHEY, CDR2 SVGAGI. The trim removed 2 bases at V and 7 bases at J, leaving 5 bases unmatched. The CDR3 runs to 15 residues. The CDR3 DNA reads as TGTGCCAGCAGTTACCGGGGACAGCTAAATTCACCCCTCCACTTT. Residues: CASSYRGQLNSPLHF.

This clone was counted only a few times. The chain uses TRBV6-1 and TRBJ2-3, with D perhaps being TRBD1 or TRBD2 (6 bases each). With 3 bases removed from V and 2 bases from J, the gap between germline ends came to 18 bases. CDR3 length: 17 residues. Germline-derived CDR1 and CDR2 are MNHNS and SASEGT. In nucleotides, the CDR3 is TGTGCCAGCAGTGAGCTTCTCCGGGGGCGCGCCACAGATACGCAGTATTTT. The encoded protein is CASSELLRGRATDTQYF.

V and J are TRBV7-3 and TRBJ2-7; D possibly uses TRBD1 or TRBD2 (5 bases each). V shed 0 bases and J shed 3 bases, with 12 bases lying between them. This CDR3 comprises 15 residues. Germline V gene lookup returns CDR1 SGHTA and CDR2 FQGTGA. CDR3 in DNA: TGTGCCAGCAGCTTAACCACCGGGACGGTCTACGAGCAGTACTTC. Residues: CASSLTTGTVYEQYF.

In this sample, this clone turned up once. V gene TRBV28 combines with J gene TRBJ1-1; no clear D gene. The CDR3 consists of 11 residues. Per germline, CDR1 MDHEN and CDR2 SYDVKM. V lost 7 bases and J lost 3, with 6 bases in between. The CDR3 DNA reads TGTGCCAGCACATCCTACACTGAAGCTTTCTTT. Translated, it gives CASTSYTEAFF. Full variable domain (rest looked up from reference TRBV28 and TRBJ1-1): DVKVTQSSRYLVKRTGEKVFLECVQDMDHENMFWYRQDPGLGLRLIYFSYDVKMKEKGDIPEGYSVSREKKERFSLILESASTNQTSMYLCASTSYTEAFFGQGTRLTVV.

The V call is TRBV27, the J call TRBJ2-1, with D uncertain. This CDR3 is built from 13 residues. The V and J ends lost 3 bases and 4 bases respectively, with 7 bases between them. The V gene's germline CDR1 is MNHEY and CDR2 SMNVEV (reference sequence). As DNA, the CDR3 is TGTGCCAGCAGTTTCCAGATATACAATGAGCAGTTCTTC. As protein: CASSFQIYNEQFF.

The chain has TRBV7-9 and TRBJ2-7, with a tentative D call TRBD1 (6 bases). The CDR3 is 13 residues long. Trimming pared 3 bases from V and 1 base from J, leaving 7 bases between. The germline CDR1 and CDR2 sequences are SEHNR and FQNEAQ (reference sequence). The CDR3 bases are TGTGCCAGCAGCTTCCAGGGGTCCTACGAGCAGTACTTC. Its translation: CASSFQGSYEQYF.

This clone was seen once. This chain connects TRBV12-2 to TRBJ2-3; whether TRBD2, the table's D call, matches the DNA was not checked. TRBV12-2 is a recognized pseudogene. This CDR3 has 17 residues. CDR3: CASRLKASGSGTDTQYF. The CDR3 nucleotides read TGTGCAAGTCGCTTAAAGGCTAGCGGGAGCGGCACAGATACGCAGTATTTT.

This chain links TRBV29-1 with TRBJ2-7; 9 bases are a match to TRBD2. With V trimmed by 4 bases and J by 0 bases, 7 bases remained unmatched. Germline V CDR1 and CDR2: SQVTM, ANQGSEA. This CDR3 region has 15 residues. The CDR3 nucleotides are TGCAGCGTTGCCAAACCGACTAGCGGCTCCTACGAGCAGTACTTC. Its translation: CSVAKPTSGSYEQYF.

V usage is TRBV4-1 and J usage is TRBJ1-1; D is perhaps TRBD1 (6 bases). This CDR3 has 15 amino acids. Germline V CDR1 and CDR2: MGHRA, YSYEKL. V lost 4 bases and J lost 4, with 16 bases in between. DNA of the CDR3: TGCGCCAGCAGCCCGACAGGATTATCCGGCACTGAAGCTTTCTTT. This encodes CASSPTGLSGTEAFF.

This clone was seen just once. The V call is TRBV6-5, the J call TRBJ2-5; D might be TRBD1 (6 bases). The end of the DNA is better explained by TRBJ2-7, so the J call may be wrong. This CDR3 is 13 amino acids long. CDR1 and CDR2 (germline): MNHEY, SVGAGI. The CDR3 loop reads CASSWRGGYEQYF. The CDR3 region has the DNA TGTGCCAGCAGTTGGCGAGGGGGCTACGAGCAGTACTTC.